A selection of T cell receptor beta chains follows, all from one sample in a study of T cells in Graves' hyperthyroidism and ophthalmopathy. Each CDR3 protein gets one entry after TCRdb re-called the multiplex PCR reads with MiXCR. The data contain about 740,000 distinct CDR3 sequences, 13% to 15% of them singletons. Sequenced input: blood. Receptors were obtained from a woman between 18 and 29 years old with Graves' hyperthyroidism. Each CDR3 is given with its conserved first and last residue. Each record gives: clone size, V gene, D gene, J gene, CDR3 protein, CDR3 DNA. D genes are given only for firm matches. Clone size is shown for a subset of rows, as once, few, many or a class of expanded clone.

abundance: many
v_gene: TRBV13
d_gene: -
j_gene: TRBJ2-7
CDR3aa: CASSPKGYYEQYF
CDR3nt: TGTGCCAGCAGCCCGAAAGGCTACTACGAGCAGTACTTC

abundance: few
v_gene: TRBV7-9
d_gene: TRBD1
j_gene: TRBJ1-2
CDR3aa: CASSLGNEGGEWNGYTF
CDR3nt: TGTGCCAGCAGCTTAGGGAACGAAGGGGGCGAATGGAATGGCTACACCTTC

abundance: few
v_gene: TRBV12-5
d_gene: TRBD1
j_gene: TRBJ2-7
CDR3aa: CARDRDRGRYEQYF
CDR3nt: TGTGCTCGGGACCGGGACAGGGGGCGTTACGAGCAGTACTTC

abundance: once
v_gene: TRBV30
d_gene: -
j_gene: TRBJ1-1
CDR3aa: CAWTPAREAFF
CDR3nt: TGTGCCTGGACCCCCGCTCGGGAAGCTTTCTTT

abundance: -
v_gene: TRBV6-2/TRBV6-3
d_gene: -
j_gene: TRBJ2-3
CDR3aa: CASSYATPEGTQYF
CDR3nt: TGTGCCAGCAGTTACGCCACCCCCGAGGGTACGCAGTATTTT

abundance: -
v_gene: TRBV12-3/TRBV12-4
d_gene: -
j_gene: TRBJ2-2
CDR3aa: CASSSEGGASGELFF
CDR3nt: TGTGCCAGCAGTTCCGAGGGGGGGGCGTCCGGGGAGCTGTTTTTT

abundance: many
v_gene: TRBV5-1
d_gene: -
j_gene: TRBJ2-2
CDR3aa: CASSLGDHTGELFF
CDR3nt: TGCGCCAGCTCCCTTGGGGACCACACCGGGGAGCTGTTTTTT

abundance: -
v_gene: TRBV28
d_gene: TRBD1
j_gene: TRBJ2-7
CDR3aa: CASSRPSGGPYEQYF
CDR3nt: TGTGCCAGCAGCCGCCCCTCAGGGGGTCCCTACGAGCAGTACTTC

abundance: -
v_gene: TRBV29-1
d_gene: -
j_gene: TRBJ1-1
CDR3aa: CSVDSGTNTEAFF
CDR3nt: TGCAGCGTTGATTCGGGGACTAACACTGAAGCTTTCTTT

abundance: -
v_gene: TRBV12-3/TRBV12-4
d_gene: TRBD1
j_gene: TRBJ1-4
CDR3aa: CASSGGTAETTNEKLFF
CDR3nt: TGTGCCAGCAGTGGCGGGACAGCTGAGACAACTAATGAAAAACTGTTTTTT

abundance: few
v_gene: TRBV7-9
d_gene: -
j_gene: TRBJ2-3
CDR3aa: CASSLIWGARDTDTQYF
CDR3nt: TGTGCCAGCAGCTTAATATGGGGGGCTAGGGACACAGATACGCAGTATTTT

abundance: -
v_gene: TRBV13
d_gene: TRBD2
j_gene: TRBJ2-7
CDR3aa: CASSLDGSGASYEQYF
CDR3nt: TGTGCCAGCAGCTTAGATGGTAGCGGGGCCTCCTACGAGCAGTACTTC

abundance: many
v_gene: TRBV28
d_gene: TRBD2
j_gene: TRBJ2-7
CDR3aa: CASSLGGGGAYEQYF
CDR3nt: TGTGCCAGCAGTCTAGGCGGCGGGGGGGCCTACGAGCAGTACTTC

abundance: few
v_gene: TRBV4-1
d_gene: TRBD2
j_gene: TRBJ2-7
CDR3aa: CASSQAGRERVHEQYF
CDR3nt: TGCGCCAGCAGCCAAGCAGGGCGGGAGCGAGTCCACGAGCAGTACTTC

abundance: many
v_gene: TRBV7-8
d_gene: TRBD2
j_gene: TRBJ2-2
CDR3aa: CATLRLAENTGELFF
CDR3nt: TGTGCCACCCTCCGGCTAGCGGAAAACACCGGGGAGCTGTTTTTT

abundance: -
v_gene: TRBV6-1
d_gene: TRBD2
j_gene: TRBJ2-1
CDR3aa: CATRGSSNYDEQFF
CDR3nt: TGTGCCACCCGCGGGAGCTCGAATTATGATGAGCAGTTCTTC

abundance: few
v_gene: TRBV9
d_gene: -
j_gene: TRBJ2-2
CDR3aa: CASSVVAQNTGELFF
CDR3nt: TGTGCCAGCAGCGTAGTGGCACAAAACACCGGGGAGCTGTTTTTT

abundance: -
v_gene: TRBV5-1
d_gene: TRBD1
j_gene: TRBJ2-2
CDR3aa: CASSSPTGTDTGELFF
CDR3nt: TGCGCCAGCAGCTCACCGACAGGGACGGACACCGGGGAGCTGTTTTTT

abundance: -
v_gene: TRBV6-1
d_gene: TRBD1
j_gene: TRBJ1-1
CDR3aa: CASSDQYRGGTEAFF
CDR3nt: TGTGCCAGCAGTGACCAGTACAGGGGTGGGACTGAAGCTTTCTTT

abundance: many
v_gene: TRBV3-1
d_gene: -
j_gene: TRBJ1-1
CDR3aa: CASSPLGRIGNTEAFF
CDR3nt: TGTGCCAGCAGCCCCTTAGGCCGAATAGGGAACACTGAAGCTTTCTTT

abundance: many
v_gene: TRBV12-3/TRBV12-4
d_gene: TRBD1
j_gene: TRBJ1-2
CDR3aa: CASSRDRVAQGYTF
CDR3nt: TGTGCCAGCAGTCGAGACAGGGTGGCGCAGGGCTACACCTTC

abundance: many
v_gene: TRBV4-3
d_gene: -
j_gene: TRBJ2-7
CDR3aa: CASSQGLLGEQYF
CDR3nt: TGCGCCAGCAGCCAAGGATTGCTCGGCGAGCAGTACTTC

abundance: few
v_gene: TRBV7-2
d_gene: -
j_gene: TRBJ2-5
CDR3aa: CASSSPRTGFTQYF
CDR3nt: TGTGCCAGCAGCTCCCCTCGCACAGGGTTTACCCAGTACTTC

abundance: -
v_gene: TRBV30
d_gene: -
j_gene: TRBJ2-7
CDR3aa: CAWSVPNSWHEQYF
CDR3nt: TGTGCCTGGAGTGTACCGAATAGCTGGCACGAGCAGTACTTC

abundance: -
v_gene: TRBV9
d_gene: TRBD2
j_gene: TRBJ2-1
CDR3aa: CASSVGTSGTVHEQFF
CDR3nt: TGTGCCAGCAGCGTAGGGACTAGCGGGACGGTACATGAGCAGTTCTTC

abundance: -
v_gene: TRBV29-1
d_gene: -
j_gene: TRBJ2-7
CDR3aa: CSVEVIGGYEQYF
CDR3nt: TGCAGCGTTGAAGTTATAGGCGGCTACGAGCAGTACTTC

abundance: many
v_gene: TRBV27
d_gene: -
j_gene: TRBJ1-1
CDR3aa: CASSAGTTNTEAFF
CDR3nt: TGTGCCAGCAGCGCCGGGACAACGAACACTGAAGCTTTCTTT

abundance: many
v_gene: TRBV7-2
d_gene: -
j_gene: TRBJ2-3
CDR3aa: CASSLLPQDPTTDTQYF
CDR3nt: TGTGCCAGCAGCTTACTACCCCAGGACCCAACCACAGATACGCAGTATTTT

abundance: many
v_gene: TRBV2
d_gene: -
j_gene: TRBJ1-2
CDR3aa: CASSARTDLGGYTF
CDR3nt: TGTGCCAGCAGCGCGAGGACAGACCTGGGAGGCTACACCTTC

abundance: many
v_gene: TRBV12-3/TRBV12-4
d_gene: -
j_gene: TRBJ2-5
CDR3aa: CASSPWRGTAQETQYF
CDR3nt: TGTGCCAGCAGCCCTTGGCGCGGGACAGCACAAGAGACCCAGTACTTC

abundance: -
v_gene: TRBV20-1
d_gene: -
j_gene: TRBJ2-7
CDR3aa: CSARDDRRGYERFF
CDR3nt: TGCAGCGCTAGAGACGACAGGAGGGGCTATGAGCGGTTCTTC

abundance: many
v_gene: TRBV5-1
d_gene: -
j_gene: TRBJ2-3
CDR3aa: CASSFLPGRDTQYF
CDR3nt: TGCGCCAGCAGCTTCTTACCGGGTAGAGATACGCAGTATTTT

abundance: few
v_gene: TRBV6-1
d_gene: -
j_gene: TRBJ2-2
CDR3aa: CASKIITGELFF
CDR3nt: TGTGCCAGCAAAATAATAACCGGGGAGCTGTTTTTT

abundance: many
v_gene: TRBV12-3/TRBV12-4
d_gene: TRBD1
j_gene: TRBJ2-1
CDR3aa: CASSMVGTGYNEQFF
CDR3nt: TGTGCCAGCAGTATGGTCGGGACAGGGTACAATGAGCAGTTCTTC

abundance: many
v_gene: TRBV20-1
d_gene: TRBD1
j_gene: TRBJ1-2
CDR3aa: CSARVGQELSGYTF
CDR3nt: TGCAGTGCTAGGGTCGGACAGGAACTCAGCGGCTACACCTTC

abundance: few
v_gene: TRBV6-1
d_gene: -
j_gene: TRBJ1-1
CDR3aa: CASTRVGAGLNTEAFF
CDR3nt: TGTGCCAGCACCCGGGTGGGTGCGGGGCTGAACACTGAAGCTTTCTTT

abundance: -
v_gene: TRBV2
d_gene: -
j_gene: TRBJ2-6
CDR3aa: CASSSDSFSGANVLTF
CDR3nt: TGTGCCAGCAGTTCCGACAGCTTCTCTGGGGCCAACGTCCTGACTTTC

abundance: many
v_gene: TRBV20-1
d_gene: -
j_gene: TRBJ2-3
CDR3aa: CSARGSGAFFTDTQYF
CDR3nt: TGCAGTGCTAGAGGTAGCGGAGCCTTCTTCACAGATACGCAGTATTTT

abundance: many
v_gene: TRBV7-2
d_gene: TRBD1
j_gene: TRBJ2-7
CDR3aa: CASSQSPGTGGYEQYF
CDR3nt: TGTGCCAGCAGCCAAAGTCCCGGGACAGGGGGCTACGAGCAGTACTTC